One and the same sample provided the 30 T cell receptor beta chains below, sequenced in a study of T-cell memory formation after mild COVID-19. TCRdb reprocessed the 5' RACE reads with MiXCR, giving one entry per CDR3 protein. The sample lists over 450,000 distinct CDR3 sequences; roughly 20% were seen once. Sequencing input: PBMCs or a T cell subset sorted from them (not recorded which). All receptors come from an adult woman who had mild COVID-19 (a few samples of this study predate the infection). Cell type and time point are not known.

The rearrangement links TRBV29-1 to TRBJ1-1; 9 bases map to TRBD1. This CDR3 region has 14 residues. Germline V gene sequence: CDR1 SQVTM, CDR2 ANQGSEA. V lost 6 bases, J lost 5 bases, and 10 bases stayed unmatched. This CDR3 reads CSVKKGQGGTEAFF. The CDR3 region has the DNA TGCAGCGTAAAAAAGGGACAGGGCGGGACTGAAGCTTTCTTT.

The chain combines TRBV7-8 with TRBJ2-3; possibly TRBD1 for D (6 bases). V dropped 7 bases and J dropped 2 bases, with 13 bases sitting between them. CDR1 is SGHVS and CDR2 is FQNEAQ in the germline V gene. This CDR3 is built from 14 residues. CDR3 protein: CASTFLGATDTQYF. CDR3 DNA: TGTGCCAGCACCTTCCTGGGGGCCACAGATACGCAGTATTTT.

This clonotype was detected only once. V and J are TRBV25-1 and TRBJ2-2; D tentatively fits TRBD1 or TRBD2 (6 bases each). This CDR3 spans 14 amino acids. V lost 1 base, J lost 6 bases, and 9 bases lay in between. In germline, CDR1 is MGHDK, CDR2 SYGVNS. CDR3 DNA: TGTGCCAGCAGTGAATTTGGGGGGCCCGGGGAGCTGTTTTTT. Translated, it gives CASSEFGGPGELFF.

The rearrangement joins TRBV4-1 to TRBJ2-7; TRBD1 aligns across 8 bases. Trimming removed 1 base from V and 7 bases from J; junction bases left unmatched: 6. Germline values: CDR1 MGHRA, CDR2 YSYEKL. This CDR3 is built from 14 residues. For the CDR3, the DNA is TGCGCCAGCAGCCAAGCTCAGGGGGCGAGGGAGCAGTACTTC. Protein: CASSQAQGAREQYF.

This chain joins TRBV15 and TRBJ1-2; the D is unclear. Trimming cost V 0 bases and J 4 bases, with 6 bases left between them. Germline V gives CDR1 LNHNV, CDR2 YYDKDF (reference sequence). The CDR3 has 13 residues. CDR3 bases: TGTGCCACCAGCAGAGATAAAGTCTATGGCTACACCTTC. Its protein product is CATSRDKVYGYTF.

This clonotype was detected a few times. This chain joins TRBV29-1 and TRBJ2-1; perhaps D is TRBD1 or TRBD2 (7 bases each). Germline CDR1 and CDR2: SQVTM and ANQGSEA. V dropped 0 bases and J dropped 6 bases, with 15 bases sitting between them. The CDR3 extends over 15 amino acids. CDR3 sequence: CSVEDRDREGNEQFF. The CDR3 DNA sequence: TGCAGCGTTGAAGATCGAGACAGGGAGGGCAATGAGCAGTTCTTC.

V and J are TRBV7-8 and TRBJ2-7; TRBD2 matches at 8 bases. Germline assignment: CDR1 SGHVS and CDR2 FQNEAQ. CDR3 length: 15 amino acids. With 5 bases clipped from V and 4 bases from J, the junction kept 10 bases outside the gene matches. CDR3: CASSPRGSGEYEQYF. The DNA of the CDR3 is TGTGCCAGCAGCCCTCGGGGTAGCGGGGAATACGAGCAGTACTTC. The complete variable domain, with remaining parts taken from reference TRBV7-8 and TRBJ2-7, reads GAGVSQSPRYKVAKRGQDVALRCDPISGHVSLFWYQQALGQGPEFLTYFQNEAQLDKSGLPSDRFFAERPEGSVSTLKIQRTQQEDSAVYLCASSPRGSGEYEQYFGPGTRLTVT.

This clonotype turned up a few times. The CDR3, as DNA: TGTGCCTGGAGTGTCAGGGGAGGAAAAACTGAAGCTTTCTTT. This codes for CAWSVRGGKTEAFF. The chain combines TRBV30 with TRBJ1-1; tentative D call: TRBD1 (6 bases). CDR1 is GTSNPN and CDR2 is SVGIG in the germline V gene (reference sequence). Trimming took 0 bases from V and 5 from J, leaving 13 bases between them. CDR3 length: 14 residues. The entire variable domain, with the rest obtained from reference TRBV30 and TRBJ1-1, is as follows: SQTIHQWPATLVQPVGSPLSLECTVEGTSNPNLYWYRQAAGRGLQLLFYSVGIGQISSEVPQNLSASRPQDRQFILSSKKLLLSDSGFYLCAWSVRGGKTEAFFGQGTRLTVV.

The V call is TRBV7-6, the J call TRBJ2-1; TRBD2 aligns across 10 bases. In germline, CDR1 is SGHVS, CDR2 FNYEAQ. CDR3 size: 16 residues. Germline trimming cut 1 base from V and 7 bases from J; bases unmatched to any gene: 7. The CDR3 spells CASSLGVAGGPNEQFF. CDR3 coding DNA: TGTGCCAGCAGCTTAGGGGTAGCGGGAGGTCCAAATGAGCAGTTCTTC.

This chain uses TRBV11-2 with TRBJ2-5; D unresolved. CDR3 size: 15 residues. Trimming left V 1 base short and J 3 bases short, with 12 bases between. CDR1 is SGHAT, CDR2 FQNNGV, per germline. Here the CDR3 DNA reads TGTGCCAGCAGCTTAGCCCCACACAGAGAAGAGACCCAGTACTTC. Translated, it gives CASSLAPHREETQYF.

A few counts support this clonotype. V usage is TRBV7-9 and J usage is TRBJ1-1, with D perhaps matching TRBD1 (5 bases). Germline CDR1 is SEHNR and CDR2 is FQNEAQ (reference sequence). The CDR3 runs 13 residues. V shed 2 bases and J shed 11 bases, with 15 bases lying between them. The DNA for the CDR3 is TGTGCCAGCAGCTTAACGGTCAAGGGGAGGGCTTTCTTT. This translates into CASSLTVKGRAFF.

The chain recombines TRBV7-9 with TRBJ2-7; 8 positions match TRBD1. This CDR3 contains 15 residues. Germline trimming cut 3 bases from V and 2 bases from J; bases unmatched to any gene: 6. Germline loops: CDR1 SEHNR, CDR2 FQNEAQ (reference sequence). The CDR3 DNA sequence: TGTGCCAGCAGCTTGATGACAGGGGAAACCTACGAGCAGTACTTC. Its translation: CASSLMTGETYEQYF.

This clonotype was found many times. V gene TRBV2 combines with J gene TRBJ2-1; possibly TRBD1 for D (7 bases). CDR3 length: 17 residues. Per the germline V gene, CDR1 is SNHLY and CDR2 is FYNNEI. V was clipped by 4 bases and J by 0 bases, with 16 bases between them. The CDR3 nucleotides read TGTGCCAGCAGTGCCCGACAGGGAGGTAGCTCCTACAATGAGCAGTTCTTC. Protein: CASSARQGGSSYNEQFF. Supplemented by reference TRBV2 and TRBJ2-1, the full variable domain reads EPEVTQTPSHQVTQMGQEVILRCVPISNHLYFYWYRQILGQKVEFLVSFYNNEISEKSEIFDDQFSVERPDGSNFTLKIRSTKLEDSAMYFCASSARQGGSSYNEQFFGPGTRLTVL.

The count of this clonotype is one. One junction end does not reproduce the germline sequence, and a read error may be involved. The chain recombines TRBV12-3 or TRBV12-4 with TRBJ2-1; TRBD1 matches at 8 bases. The CDR3 spans 15 residues. DNA for the CDR3: TGTGACAGCAGTTTAGCGACAGGGGCATACAATGAGCAGTTCTTC. Encoded protein: CDSSLATGAYNEQFF.

This clonotype has more than one count but fewer than ten. The V call is TRBV6-6, the J call TRBJ2-5, with D tentatively TRBD1 (6 bases). V gave up 5 bases and J gave up 2 bases, with 12 bases separating them. The CDR3 runs 14 residues. Germline CDR1 is MNHNY and CDR2 is SVGAGI (reference sequence). The CDR3 coding sequence is TGTGCCAGCAGTCTCCGCAGGGGTCAAGAGACCCAGTACTTC. It is translated as CASSLRRGQETQYF.

This clonotype was observed many times. This chain connects TRBV19 to TRBJ2-6; no clear D. From germline, CDR1 is LNHDA and CDR2 SQIVND (reference sequence). Trimming took off 0 bases at V and 1 base at J, with 4 bases between the two ends. There are 15 residues in the CDR3. The CDR3 reads CASSIDVSGANVLTF. Here the CDR3 DNA reads TGTGCCAGTAGTATAGACGTATCTGGGGCCAACGTCCTGACTTTC.

V usage is TRBV18 and J usage is TRBJ2-7; D gene unclear. Germline values: CDR1 KGHSH, CDR2 LQKENI. Trimming shortened V by 4 bases and J by 0 bases, and 13 bases separated the two germline ends. CDR3 length: 15 amino acids. The CDR3 protein is CASSLTPRISYEQYF. DNA for the CDR3: TGTGCCAGCTCACTTACTCCCAGGATCTCCTACGAGCAGTACTTC.

This clonotype came up a few times. The chain recombines TRBV9 with TRBJ2-3; no reliable D call. V lost 4 bases, J lost 4 bases, and 13 bases lay in between. Germline values: CDR1 SGDLS, CDR2 YYNGEE. The CDR3 totals 14 residues. CDR3 amino acids: CASSFRPVADTQYF. CDR3 coding DNA: TGTGCCAGCAGCTTTCGACCCGTCGCAGATACGCAGTATTTT.

J is TRBJ2-5 and V is TRBV12-3 or TRBV12-4, with D uncertain. CDR3 length: 16 residues. Trimming pared 1 base from V and 5 bases from J, leaving 17 bases between. The chain's CDR3 is CASSLVRLTSLETQYF. The CDR3 nucleotides read TGTGCCAGCAGTTTAGTGCGGTTGACCTCCTTGGAGACCCAGTACTTC.

This clonotype was detected a few times. The gene calls are TRBV7-3 and TRBJ2-2, with D tentatively TRBD1 (6 bases). Trimming took off 5 bases at V and 1 base at J, with 11 bases between the two ends. The CDR3 is made up of 15 amino acids. Germline CDR1 is SGHTA and CDR2 is FQGTGA. The CDR3 protein is CASSDRQENTGELFF. CDR3 nucleotides: TGTGCCAGCAGCGACAGACAGGAGAACACCGGGGAGCTGTTTTTT.

This chain uses TRBV6-2 or TRBV6-3 with TRBJ1-5, with D hard to call. Germline lookup yields CDR1 MNHEY and CDR2 SVGEGT. V was pared by 7 bases and J by 0 bases, with 10 bases between. The length of the CDR3 is 14 residues. The DNA for the CDR3 is TGTGCCAGCATCGGACTGAATAGCAATCAGCCCCAGCATTTT. Residues: CASIGLNSNQPQHF.

This clonotype showed up just a few times. In nucleotides, the CDR3 is TGTGCCAGCAGCCCAGACGTCCTCCAAGAGACCCAGTACTTC. Its protein is CASSPDVLQETQYF. J is TRBJ2-5 and V is TRBV7-6; no definite D call. The length of the CDR3 is 14 residues. Trimming stripped 5 bases from V and 1 base from J, with 11 bases between. Germline values: CDR1 SGHVS, CDR2 FNYEAQ.

The V call is TRBV24-1, the J call TRBJ1-1; D gene unclear. V was cut by 0 bases and J by 5 bases, with 0 bases left in between. Germline CDR1 KGHDR, CDR2 SFDVKD. CDR3 length: 11 amino acids. The CDR3 coding sequence is TGTGCCACCAGTGATTTGACTGAAGCTTTCTTT. This codes for CATSDLTEAFF.

This clonotype was counted a few times. The chain couples TRBV9 to TRBJ2-3; 8 positions match TRBD2. The trim removed 0 bases at V and 6 bases at J, leaving 12 bases unmatched. Per the germline V gene, CDR1 is SGDLS and CDR2 is YYNGEE. CDR3 length: 17 residues. This CDR3 reads CASSVATSGVILDTQYF. Written as DNA, the CDR3 is TGTGCCAGCAGCGTAGCTACTAGCGGAGTAATCTTGGATACGCAGTATTTT.

A few counts support this clonotype. CDR3 region: CSATTSGGADTQYF. The CDR3 DNA sequence: TGCAGTGCTACTACTAGCGGGGGGGCCGATACGCAGTATTTT. The V call is TRBV20-1, the J call TRBJ2-3; TRBD2 agrees at 13 bases. The CDR3 length is 14 residues. From germline, CDR1 is DFQATT and CDR2 SNEGSKA (reference sequence). V dropped 4 bases and J dropped 6; count of bases not matched to a gene: 4.

This sequence joins TRBV12-3 or TRBV12-4 and TRBJ1-2; D gene unclear. Trimming took off 5 bases at V and 5 bases at J, with 18 bases between the two ends. The CDR3 length is 15 residues. The CDR3 coding sequence is TGTGCCAGCAGTCCGCGAGCCAAGGGTCGGTATGGCTACACCTTC. Amino acid sequence: CASSPRAKGRYGYTF.

The table lists this clonotype with a few counts. The chain joins TRBV30 to TRBJ2-1, with D possibly matching TRBD2 (6 bases). Germline lookup yields CDR1 GTSNPN and CDR2 SVGIG (reference sequence). CDR3 length: 13 residues. V was trimmed by 8 bases and J by 9 bases, leaving 20 bases between them. Written as DNA, the CDR3 is TGTGCCGGAGTAGCGGTTAGTGGCCCTGAGCAGTTCTTC. Translation gives CAGVAVSGPEQFF.

The chain joins TRBV7-9 to TRBJ2-3; 8 bases are shared with TRBD1. This CDR3 comprises 16 residues. The germline V gene has CDR1 SEHNR and CDR2 FQNEAQ (reference sequence). The V gene end was trimmed by 3 bases and the J gene end by 6 bases; junction bases not matched to a gene: 11. The CDR3 DNA reads TGTGCCAGCAGCTTCCCAGAGGGACAGGCGGAGGATACGCAGTATTTT. It specifies CASSFPEGQAEDTQYF.

The gene calls are TRBV2 and TRBJ1-2; D is unclear. Germline V lookup: CDR1 SNHLY, CDR2 FYNNEI. Trimming removed 3 bases from V and 0 bases from J, with 14 bases in between. The CDR3 loop spans 16 amino acids. The CDR3 reads CASSDLIALANYGYTF. In DNA form, the CDR3 reads TGTGCCAGCAGTGACCTGATAGCATTAGCTAACTATGGCTACACCTTC. Using reference TRBV2 and TRBJ1-2 for the parts outside the CDR3, the full variable domain is EPEVTQTPSHQVTQMGQEVILRCVPISNHLYFYWYRQILGQKVEFLVSFYNNEISEKSEIFDDQFSVERPDGSNFTLKIRSTKLEDSAMYFCASSDLIALANYGYTFGSGTRLTVV.

The chain's CDR3 is CASSFGLAGGGGDTQYF. The CDR3 coding sequence is TGTGCCAGCAGCTTCGGACTAGCGGGAGGGGGGGGAGATACGCAGTATTTT. The rearrangement joins TRBV11-1 to TRBJ2-3; TRBD2 aligns across 15 bases. From germline, CDR1 is SGHAT and CDR2 FQDESV (reference sequence). CDR3 length: 17 amino acids. The ends lost 3 bases at V and 5 bases at J; junction bases unmatched: 6.